In its sample, the clone carrying this TCR beta chain was seen a few times. The antigen is unknown. V lost 5 bases to trimming and J lost 4 bases; unmatched junction nucleotides: 12. The CDR3 is 17 residues long. Germline CDR1 reads SEHNR; CDR2 reads FQNEAQ (reference sequence). This sample stems from a study of post-analysis software for immune sequencing data. Study-wide points: Patients used a handful of TRBV segments, including TRBV5-6, TRBV5-1 and TRBV20-1, more often than controls.

Prepared TCR beta cDNA libraries contained unique molecular identifiers. Each CDR3 protein is one row after TCRdb ran MiXCR on the PCR reads. Among roughly 800,000 distinct CDR3 sequences, 46% were seen once, and the ten largest hold roughly 4.9%. The clonotype was recovered from a girl under 18 with multiple sclerosis. Sequenced material: blood. This chain connects TRBV7-9 to TRBJ2-2; TRBD2 aligns across 8 bases. The CDR3 DNA reads TGTGCCAGCAGCCTATCACTAGCGGCTCCACCCACCGGGGAGCTGTTTTTT. It specifies CASSLSLAAPPTGELFF. Full variable domain (remainder filled in from reference TRBV7-9 and TRBJ2-2): DTGVSQNPRHKITKRGQNVTFRCDPISEHNRLYWYRQTLGQGPEFLTYFQNEAQLEKSRLLSDRFSAERPKGSFSTLEIQRTEQGDSAMYLCASSLSLAAPPTGELFFGEGSRLTVL.